Below, 18 T cell receptor beta chains from the same sample are listed, as sequenced in a study of cytomegalovirus exposure and HLA in healthy donors. Amplification used 60 Vbeta primers and 13 Jbeta primers. Clones were sequenced by immunoSEQ multiplex PCR, and TCRdb holds only the in-frame ones, with some missing. Counted here are 95,000 to 150,000 clones, about 75% occurring once; the ten biggest clones make up 2.9%. The sample comprised PBMCs. These TCRs come from a woman aged 40 to 50 in good health and CMV-seropositive.

This chain connects TRBV5-1 to TRBJ2-7, with a tentative D call TRBD1 (6 bases). With 4 bases removed from V and 7 bases from J, the gap between germline ends came to 24 bases. CDR1 and CDR2 (germline): SGHRS, YFSETQ. The CDR3 length is 16 residues. The CDR3 coding sequence is TGCGCCAGCAGCCCGGGGAAGCAGGGGCGCATCGAGGAGCAGTACTTC. Translated: CASSPGKQGRIEEQYF.

The chain recombines TRBV6-5 with TRBJ2-2; D may be TRBD1 (6 bases). CDR1 is MNHEY, CDR2 SVGAGI, per germline. V was pared by 0 bases and J by 2 bases, with 10 bases between. This CDR3 region has 16 residues. The CDR3 DNA reads TGTGCCAGCAGTTACTCGAAAGGGGGAAACACCGGGGAGCTGTTTTTT. This codes for CASSYSKGGNTGELFF.

The chain has TRBV27 and TRBJ2-3; maybe TRBD2 (6 bases). With 5 bases removed from V and 6 bases from J, the gap between germline ends came to 12 bases. The CDR3 has 13 residues. CDR1 is MNHEY and CDR2 is SMNVEV in the germline V gene (reference sequence). This CDR3 reads CASSPRERDTQYF. CDR3 coding DNA: TGTGCCAGCAGTCCCCGGGAGAGGGATACGCAGTATTTT.

The V gene is TRBV20-1, the J gene TRBJ2-5; D unclear. V lost 3 bases and J 10 bases, leaving 12 bases between the germline ends. This CDR3 is 11 amino acids long. Germline V gene data show CDR1 as DFQATT and CDR2 as SNEGSKA (reference sequence). CDR3 sequence (DNA): TGCAGTGCTAGTGAGGCACCAAACCAGTACTTC. Translated, it gives CSASEAPNQYF.

This clone was seen only a few times. The chain combines TRBV18 with TRBJ2-2; D is possibly TRBD1 (5 bases). Germline CDR1 is KGHSH and CDR2 is LQKENI. Trimming took 6 bases from V and 3 from J, leaving 5 bases between them. The CDR3 is 12 amino acids. For the CDR3, the DNA is TGTGCCAGCTCGACAGACACCGGGGAGCTGTTTTTT. It specifies CASSTDTGELFF.

The chain uses TRBV25-1 and TRBJ1-5, with a tentative D call TRBD1 (5 bases). V shed 3 bases and J shed 4 bases, with 16 bases lying between them. The CDR3 is 16 residues long. Germline CDR1 and CDR2: MGHDK and SYGVNS. CDR3 DNA: TGTGCCAGCAGTGACCTGGGCACGGGGGAAAATCAGCCCCAGCATTTT. It translates to CASSDLGTGENQPQHF.

Here the CDR3 DNA reads TGTGCCAGTAGTAGAGACAGGGGAGGGGATGGCTACACCTTC. Its protein product is CASSRDRGGDGYTF. The rearrangement joins TRBV19 to TRBJ1-2, with TRBD1 identical over 8 bases. The V and J ends lost 4 bases and 6 bases, in that order; junction bases with no gene match: 7. There are 14 residues in the CDR3. The germline CDR1 and CDR2 sequences are LNHDA and SQIVND (reference sequence).

The chain couples TRBV9 to TRBJ1-3; no firm D call. V dropped 4 bases and J dropped 2 bases, with 7 bases sitting between them. Germline CDR1 reads SGDLS; CDR2 reads YYNGEE. The CDR3 totals 13 residues. This chain's CDR3 is CASSNGPGNTIYF. The CDR3 DNA reads as TGTGCCAGCAGCAACGGTCCTGGAAACACCATATATTTT.

The chain has TRBV2 and TRBJ2-2; possible D gene TRBD2, 5 bases. The CDR3 spans 18 residues. Per germline, CDR1 SNHLY and CDR2 FYNNEI. V lost 6 bases and J 7 bases, leaving 27 bases between the germline ends. CDR3 region: CASSSIHHGGFVGGELFF. The CDR3 DNA reads as TGTGCCAGCAGCTCAATACACCACGGAGGATTTGTGGGCGGGGAGCTGTTTTTT.

The chain uses TRBV29-1 and TRBJ1-2, with D perhaps TRBD1 (6 bases). Germline CDR1 SQVTM, CDR2 ANQGSEA. V dropped 8 bases and J dropped 4 bases, with 14 bases sitting between them. This CDR3 is built from 12 residues. The CDR3 protein is CSFYRVSYGYTF. The DNA for the CDR3 is TGCAGCTTCTACAGGGTGAGCTATGGCTACACCTTC.

The chain carries TRBV4-3 and TRBJ2-7, with D perhaps matching TRBD1 (6 bases). The CDR3 is 13 amino acids. Germline values: CDR1 LGHNA, CDR2 YSLEER. Trimming removed 0 bases at V and 7 bases at J, with 10 bases between. The CDR3 DNA is TGCGCCAGCAGCCAAGAGACAGGTAGAGAGCAGTACTTC. Its translation: CASSQETGREQYF.

The chain links TRBV9 to TRBJ1-3, with D maybe TRBD1 (5 bases). CDR3 length: 15 amino acids. V lost 3 bases, J lost 2 bases, and 12 bases lay in between. Germline CDR1 and CDR2: SGDLS and YYNGEE. The CDR3 bases are TGTGCCAGCAGCGCCCAGGGTGCAGCTGGAAACACCATATATTTT. As protein: CASSAQGAAGNTIYF.

This clone was seen once. The V gene is TRBV27, the J gene TRBJ1-1; D is undetermined. The CDR3 spans 14 residues. CDR1 MNHEY and CDR2 SMNVEV come from the germline V gene (reference sequence). The ends were cut back, 4 bases at V and 3 bases at J, with 12 bases in the middle. CDR3 coding DNA: TGTGCCAGCAGTTGGGGAGGCTCGGACACTGAAGCTTTCTTT. Translating it yields CASSWGGSDTEAFF.

This clone was counted a single time. The chain has TRBV4-1 and TRBJ1-4; maybe TRBD1 (5 bases). Trimming cost V 7 bases and J 5 bases, with 11 bases left between them. This CDR3 contains 13 residues. Germline CDR1 MGHRA, CDR2 YSYEKL. DNA for the CDR3: TGCGCCAGCAAGGGACTCACCAATGAAAAACTGTTTTTT. Its translation is CASKGLTNEKLFF.

This rearrangement joins TRBV9 to TRBJ1-1; no definite D call. Germline assignment: CDR1 SGDLS and CDR2 YYNGEE. V lost 0 bases and J lost 3, with 12 bases in between. This CDR3 comprises 15 residues. The CDR3 region has the DNA TGTGCCAGCAGCGTAGTTGCGGGCGCGGACACTGAAGCTTTCTTT. Translated: CASSVVAGADTEAFF.

The chain links TRBV19 to TRBJ2-7; D might be TRBD1 (6 bases). V was trimmed by 1 base and J by 2 bases, leaving 12 bases between them. CDR1 LNHDA and CDR2 SQIVND come from the germline V gene (reference sequence). CDR3 size: 15 residues. In DNA form, the CDR3 reads TGTGCCAGTAGTATAGGGGGGACATACGCCTACGAGCAGTACTTC. It codes for CASSIGGTYAYEQYF.

The chain carries TRBV5-1 and TRBJ1-2; 7 bases match TRBD1. This CDR3 is 15 amino acids long. Trimming removed 0 bases from V and 1 base from J; junction bases left unmatched: 3. Germline V lookup: CDR1 SGHRS, CDR2 YFSETQ. Here the CDR3 reads CASSLAGTDNYGYTF. In nucleotides, the CDR3 is TGCGCCAGCAGCTTGGCCGGGACAGATAACTATGGCTACACCTTC.

The rearrangement uses TRBV30 and TRBJ2-7; D gene unclear. The ends were cut back, 3 bases at V and 1 base at J, with 7 bases in the middle. The CDR3 is made up of 12 amino acids. Germline-derived CDR1 and CDR2 are GTSNPN and SVGIG (reference sequence). CDR3 bases: TGTGCCTGGAGCCCCGGGTCCTACGAGCAGTACTTC. This encodes CAWSPGSYEQYF.